This T cell receptor (beta chain) is drawn from a study of blood T cells in healthy people across ages. Broader study findings: The recorded TCR beta diversity per million T cells decreased in a roughly linear manner with age.

This clonotype was seen many times. Its antigen is still unknown. A second roughly 6 to 11 cycle PCR used barcoded and J-beta primers. The authors tagged each cDNA molecule using a template-switch adaptor with 12 random nucleotides. TCRdb re-derived calls from the 5' RACE reads in MiXCR, one entry per CDR3 protein. Of about 2 million distinct CDR3 sequences listed, approximately 50% are singletons. The length of the CDR3 is 15 residues. Deletions cut 5 bases from V and 3 bases from J, with 17 bases between. Germline CDR1 reads MDHEN; CDR2 reads SYDVKM. This clonotype was sampled from a woman aged 35 to 49 in good health. This chain uses TRBV28 with TRBJ2-7; D unresolved. What was sequenced was blood. CDR3 sequence reads: CASSPNGAAVYEQYF. The CDR3 DNA reads TGTGCCAGCAGTCCGAATGGCGCAGCAGTCTACGAGCAGTACTTC.